The T cell receptor (beta chain) described here comes from a study of blood T cell repertoires in COVID-19. Study information: Sites in the United States, Italy and Spain provided acute and convalescent COVID-19 samples. T cells, B-cell-depleted T cells, or PBMCs supplied cDNA or gDNA.

This clone has only one observation. Methods used by the authors: Reference gene primer amplification in the assay estimated nucleated cell counts. Here immunoSEQ multiplex PCR was the method, and the copy in TCRdb shows in-frame clones only, minus some. D and trimming come from the DNA, and the V and J calls and clone size come from that table. The top ten clones hold 25% to 30% of a sample with about 150,000 clones, roughly 80% of them seen once. With V trimmed by 5 bases and J by 10 bases, 11 bases remained unmatched. CDR3 length equals 13 residues. Germline assignment: CDR1 SGHAT and CDR2 FQNNGV. The receptor was isolated from a woman aged 55 to 70 with acute or convalescent COVID-19. The chain carries TRBV11-2 and TRBJ2-7; 7 positions match TRBD2. The sample consisted of peripheral blood. The CDR3 loop is CASSVVQRGFQYF. The CDR3 nucleotides read TGTGCCAGCAGCGTCGTCCAGCGGGGATTCCAGTACTTC.